This record looks at one T cell receptor beta chain sequence and its context. Its antigen is not known. The data originate from a study of radiotherapy plus CTLA-4 blockade in lung cancer. Study observations and caveats: Subsequent to radiotherapy plus ipilimumab, tumor-derived TCR clones underwent expansion in blood.

This table comes from immunoSEQ multiplex PCR, and its TCRdb copy is limited to in-frame clones, with some not included. In the table there are about 120,000 clones, 90% of which are singletons. Trimming took 6 bases from V and 2 from J; bases not matched to a gene: 6. The CDR3 totals 14 residues. The V gene's germline CDR1 is MDHEN and CDR2 SYDVKM. The sample was peripheral blood, taken from a patient treated with radiotherapy plus ipilimumab. The chain combines TRBV28 with TRBJ1-1; 7 positions agree with TRBD1. This TCR was sampled from a human donor with non-small cell lung cancer that progressed on radiotherapy plus ipilimumab. This CDR3 is CASSLQGLNTEAFF. The CDR3 nucleotides read TGTGCCAGCAGCCTACAGGGGCTAAACACTGAAGCTTTCTTT. Variable domain in full (rest from reference TRBV28 and TRBJ1-1): DVKVTQSSRYLVKRTGEKVFLECVQDMDHENMFWYRQDPGLGLRLIYFSYDVKMKEKGDIPEGYSVSREKKERFSLILESASTNQTSMYLCASSLQGLNTEAFFGQGTRLTVV.